Included here is one T cell receptor beta chain sequence, with context. There is no known antigen for this receptor. No qualities accompany the bases; no much larger clone lies one base away. The immunoSEQ Assay, a bias-controlled multiplex PCR, was used to amplify TCRbeta CDR3 regions from genomic DNA. In the authors' own workflow: Within the assay, amplification of reference gene primers was used to estimate how many nucleated cells each sample contained. Sequence reads were collapsed and filtered to measure the absolute abundance of every unique TCRbeta CDR3 rearrangement. For each sample, productive Simpson clonality was calculated as the square root of Simpson's diversity index across productive rearrangements. The table was pulled from immuneACCESS by TCRdb, which kept in-frame rearrangements only. Such tables lose some clones; where checked, under half of the loss comes from unresolved V genes, and the rest has no known cause. V and J calls and clone size follow that table, whereas D and trimming were derived from the DNA. The sample table holds roughly 150,000 clones, of which 60% to 80% were seen once. 8.6% of the sample rests with the top ten.

CDR1 SNHLY and CDR2 FYNNEI were looked up in the germline V gene. Ends trimmed: V by 7 bases, J by 3 bases; bases unmatched to a gene: 12. Taken from cysteine to phenylalanine, the CDR3 has 15 residues. Solely the CDR3 DNA is kept, with 45 bases framed from the first base. The data derive from a study of blood T cell repertoires in COVID-19 (dated by TCRdb to about 2020). Describing the broader study: Samples covering the acute and convalescent phases of COVID-19 were provided by collaborators in the United States, Italy and Spain. Where available, HLA class I and class II types were taken from metadata supplied by the sample provider and were not determined by assay-based typing. Samples were obtained from the ongoing ImmuneRACE study (first 160 participants) and from 1,200 or so subjects provided by 6 global collaborators. Sample metadata almost always included a de-identified subject ID, COVID-19 status, age in years and sex. Subjects who had been exposed to COVID-19, were actively infected with it, or had recovered from it provided the deeply sampled blood TCRbeta repertoires that made up the dataset. The repertoires were released in a freely available public database meant as a resource for research on the immune response to SARS-CoV-2. The material from the prospective study consisted of cDNA or gDNA derived from T cells, B-cell-depleted T cells, or PBMCs.

The investigation overall reported the following: Clinical and demographic metadata were provided uncurated, with the amount varying by source and participant.

Each collaborating institution followed its own protocols to collect whole blood in K2EDTA tubes. For TCRbeta analysis, collaborators shipped samples in one of three forms: frozen whole blood, isolated PBMCs, or DNA extracted from either of those sample types. The source of this sequence is a man aged 50 to 59 with active or convalescent COVID-19. The receptor chain draws on TRBV2 and TRBJ2-7, and 7 junctional nucleotides match TRBD2. Source material: peripheral blood. CDR3 loop: CASTIRLGGGYEQYF. The bases read TGTGCCAGCACTATACGACTTGGCGGGGGCTACGAGCAGTACTTC.